The entry that follows covers one T cell receptor (beta chain) sequence. Its antigen is unidentified. This entry comes from a study of OX40 agonist ivuxolimab in advanced cancers. About the research overall: With ivuxolimab, an agonistic anti-OX40 (CD134) antibody, patients were treated. Three patients, one with hepatocellular carcinoma and two with cutaneous melanoma, responded partially. Study observations and caveats: Some patients who did not respond also had low normalized T-cell clonal expansion. Still undetermined is the antigen specificity of the expanded peripheral T cells.

Libraries were prepared by immunoSEQ multiplex PCR; TCRdb keeps only in-frame clonotypes and omits some of them. The profile shows roughly 58,000 clones, around 85% of them singletons. The CDR3 contains 17 residues. The germline CDR1 and CDR2 sequences are SEHNR and FQNEAQ (reference sequence). Trimming took 5 bases from V and 4 from J; bases not matched to a gene: 16. Sample: CD4+ or CD8+ T cells sorted from blood, taken in a trial of the OX40 agonist ivuxolimab. The sequence derives from an adult with an advanced solid tumor such as melanoma, head and neck, liver or kidney cancer. The J gene is TRBJ2-7, the V gene TRBV7-9; 8 bases are shared with TRBD2. The CDR3 DNA is TGTGCCAGCAGCCTTAGTGGGGGCAGCGGGAGTCGGTACGAGCAGTACTTC. Translated, it gives CASSLSGGSGSRYEQYF.